The 31 T cell receptor beta chains given below trace back to one sample, sequenced in a study of T cells expressing NK-cell markers. TCRdb re-called the 5' RACE reads; every CDR3 protein appears as one record, without DNA. Its table lists about 160,000 distinct CDR3 sequences. Source material: blood T cells: a sorted CD56 or NKG2C T cell subset, CD4+ or CD8+ T cells, or bulk PBMC T cells (not recorded which). These receptors were taken from a man aged 18 to 69 in good health.

This rearrangement joins TRBV7-6 to TRBJ2-3; TCRdb lists TRBD2, though no DNA is available to test this call. The CDR3 runs 19 residues. Germline lookup yields CDR1 SGHVS and CDR2 FNYEAQ. The CDR3 protein is CASSSLYSGGVHSTDTQYF.

This chain links TRBV10-3 with TRBJ2-3; TCRdb gives TRBD1 as the D gene, but with no DNA this cannot be confirmed. The CDR3 runs 18 residues. Germline V lookup: CDR1 ENHRY, CDR2 SYGVKD. Here the CDR3 reads CAISGGDLQSGSTDTQYF.

This chain connects TRBV19 to TRBJ2-2. From germline, CDR1 is LNHDA and CDR2 SQIVND (reference sequence). The CDR3 is made up of 16 amino acids. The CDR3 sequence: CASSIVHHPNTGELFF.

The J gene is TRBJ1-1, the V gene TRBV7-9; TCRdb designates TRBD1, a call that cannot be tested without DNA. Germline assignment: CDR1 SEHNR and CDR2 FQNEAQ (reference sequence). This CDR3 has 14 amino acids. The CDR3 is CASSIQGRDTEAFF.

The chain uses TRBV3-1 and TRBJ1-2; TCRdb selects TRBD1, and the lack of DNA leaves this call unchecked. This CDR3 is built from 16 residues. The germline V gene has CDR1 LGHDT and CDR2 YNNKEL (reference sequence). The CDR3 loop reads CASSQDRARVWKGYTF.

V and J are TRBV12-3 or TRBV12-4 and TRBJ2-3; TCRdb's assignment of TRBD1 cannot be checked, as there is no DNA. There are 15 residues in the CDR3. The CDR3 protein is CASSLRDRGTDTQYF.

V is TRBV7-9 and J is TRBJ2-5; the D call of TRBD1 rests on TCRdb alone, since no DNA is present to check it. The CDR3 is made up of 16 amino acids. Germline loops: CDR1 SEHNR, CDR2 FQNEAQ (reference sequence). CDR3 sequence: CASSSPGDTHQETQYF. Full variable domain (remainder filled in from reference TRBV7-9 and TRBJ2-5): DTGVSQNPRHKITKRGQNVTFRCDPISEHNRLYWYRQTLGQGPEFLTYFQNEAQLEKSRLLSDRFSAERPKGSFSTLEIQRTEQGDSAMYLCASSSPGDTHQETQYFGPGTRLLVL.

This chain uses TRBV5-1 with TRBJ1-2; TCRdb's assignment of TRBD1 cannot be checked, as there is no DNA. CDR1 and CDR2 (germline): SGHRS, YFSETQ. This CDR3 contains 16 residues. The CDR3 here is CASSLIPPGQRNGYTF.

This chain joins TRBV3-1 and TRBJ2-3; the TCRdb call, TRBD1, lacks DNA for checking. The CDR3 loop spans 18 amino acids. Per the germline V gene, CDR1 is LGHDT and CDR2 is YNNKEL (reference sequence). The CDR3 spells CASSQTQDRGASTDTQYF.

CDR3 sequence: CSARDHLALSYEQYF. This chain uses TRBV20-1 with TRBJ2-7. The germline V gene encodes CDR1 DFQATT and CDR2 SNEGSKA (reference sequence). This CDR3 region has 15 residues.

The rearrangement links TRBV29-1 to TRBJ1-5. Germline loops: CDR1 SQVTM, CDR2 ANQGSEA. The CDR3 sequence is 13 residues long. The CDR3 spells CSVGFQSNQPQHF.

This chain uses TRBV14 with TRBJ2-7. This CDR3 comprises 12 residues. Per the germline V gene, CDR1 is SGHDN and CDR2 is FVKESK. The CDR3 reads CASSPTLQEQYF.

The chain joins TRBV29-1 to TRBJ2-5; TCRdb lists TRBD1, though no DNA is available to test this call. The CDR3 spans 16 residues. CDR1 is SQVTM and CDR2 is ANQGSEA in the germline V gene. CDR3 protein: CSVEVWDRVGPETQYF.

This rearrangement joins TRBV15 to TRBJ2-3; TCRdb's D gene call, TRBD2, goes unchecked for lack of DNA. CDR1 is LNHNV, CDR2 YYDKDF, per germline (reference sequence). This CDR3 is built from 15 residues. CDR3 protein: CATSRLAGHTDTQYF.

V is TRBV5-1 and J is TRBJ2-1; without DNA, the TCRdb call of TRBD2 cannot be checked. From germline, CDR1 is SGHRS and CDR2 YFSETQ. The CDR3 contains 16 residues. The CDR3 spells CASSLGVAGSYNEQFF.

This chain links TRBV20-1 with TRBJ2-1; the D gene TCRdb calls, TRBD2, cannot be checked with no DNA. The CDR3 runs 15 residues. Per germline, CDR1 DFQATT and CDR2 SNEGSKA (reference sequence). The CDR3 region is CSATSYSGVNNEQFF.

The chain carries TRBV29-1 and TRBJ2-2; the D call from TCRdb, TRBD1, cannot be confirmed without DNA. Germline CDR1 SQVTM, CDR2 ANQGSEA. CDR3 size: 14 residues. CDR3 amino acids: CSVELDRRHGELFF.

V gene TRBV7-9 combines with J gene TRBJ1-2; as DNA is missing, the TRBD1 call by TCRdb cannot be tested. CDR1 and CDR2 from the germline V gene are SEHNR and FQNEAQ (reference sequence). The length of the CDR3 is 17 residues. This CDR3 reads CASTPGLREYPNYGYTF.

J is TRBJ1-1 and V is TRBV5-4; the TCRdb D gene call, TRBD1, has no DNA to confirm it. Per the germline V gene, CDR1 is SGHNT and CDR2 is YYREEE (reference sequence). There are 16 residues in the CDR3. CDR3: CASSLGGTGSDTEAFF.

The V and J genes are TRBV20-1 and TRBJ2-3; the D call of TRBD2 rests on TCRdb alone, since no DNA is present to check it. Germline V gene data show CDR1 as DFQATT and CDR2 as SNEGSKA (reference sequence). This CDR3 is 15 amino acids long. CDR3 region: CSVRSGGAEADTQYF.

The chain links TRBV7-8 to TRBJ2-7; TCRdb returns TRBD1, unconfirmable since there is no DNA. The CDR3 is made up of 16 amino acids. From germline, CDR1 is SGHVS and CDR2 FQNEAQ. CDR3 sequence: CASSLAPGQGVREQYF.

The chain is built from TRBV7-9 and TRBJ1-3. Per the germline V gene, CDR1 is SEHNR and CDR2 is FQNEAQ (reference sequence). The CDR3 is 16 residues long. CDR3 region: CASSSTTVSSGNTIYF.

The chain has TRBV12-3 or TRBV12-4 and TRBJ2-7; no DNA is available, so the TRBD1 call from TCRdb remains unchecked. The CDR3 sequence is 16 residues long. The CDR3 spells CASSLAQQGAEGEQYF.

The chain has TRBV18 and TRBJ2-1. This CDR3 region has 14 residues. Germline CDR1 KGHSH, CDR2 LQKENI. This CDR3 is CASSPRLLYNEQFF. The complete variable domain, with remaining parts taken from reference TRBV18 and TRBJ2-1, reads NAGVMQNPRHLVRRRGQEARLRCSPMKGHSHVYWYRQLPEEGLKFMVYLQKENIIDESGMPKERFSAEFPKEGPSILRIQQVVRGDSAAYFCASSPRLLYNEQFFGPGTRLTVL.

J is TRBJ2-1 and V is TRBV2; the TRBD2 assignment by TCRdb is unverifiable without DNA. This CDR3 contains 14 residues. The germline CDR1 and CDR2 sequences are SNHLY and FYNNEI. Here the CDR3 reads CASSDLASYNEQFF.

This chain's CDR3 is CASSTWTGGDAFF. The gene calls are TRBV25-1 and TRBJ1-1; TCRdb designates TRBD1, a call that cannot be tested without DNA. Germline V gene data show CDR1 as MGHDK and CDR2 as SYGVNS. The CDR3 covers 13 residues.

The chain recombines TRBV7-8 with TRBJ1-1; TCRdb picks TRBD1, but there is no DNA to check that call. The germline CDR1 and CDR2 sequences are SGHVS and FQNEAQ. The length of the CDR3 is 15 residues. The CDR3 loop is CASSFRVPPKVGAFF.

The rearrangement links TRBV30 to TRBJ2-1; TCRdb's D gene call, TRBD2, goes unchecked for lack of DNA. The CDR3 is 14 amino acids. Per the germline V gene, CDR1 is GTSNPN and CDR2 is SVGIG (reference sequence). The CDR3 loop reads CAWRGGLVSYEQFF.

The V gene is TRBV15, the J gene TRBJ2-2; as DNA is missing, the TRBD1 call by TCRdb cannot be tested. Per germline, CDR1 LNHNV and CDR2 YYDKDF (reference sequence). CDR3 length: 16 residues. CDR3 protein: CATSSLWGGNTGELFF.

The chain joins TRBV28 to TRBJ2-2; as DNA is missing, the TRBD1 call by TCRdb cannot be tested. The germline CDR1 and CDR2 sequences are MDHEN and SYDVKM. The CDR3 loop spans 14 amino acids. Here the CDR3 reads CASSLTGDGGELFF. The full variable domain, its missing parts supplied by reference TRBV28 and TRBJ2-2, is DVKVTQSSRYLVKRTGEKVFLECVQDMDHENMFWYRQDPGLGLRLIYFSYDVKMKEKGDIPEGYSVSREKKERFSLILESASTNQTSMYLCASSLTGDGGELFFGEGSRLTVL.

CDR3 residues: CASSPGEWPSGGYTF. The genes are TRBV25-1 and TRBJ1-2; TCRdb calls TRBD1, which cannot be checked without DNA. Germline values: CDR1 MGHDK, CDR2 SYGVNS. The CDR3 sequence is 15 residues long.